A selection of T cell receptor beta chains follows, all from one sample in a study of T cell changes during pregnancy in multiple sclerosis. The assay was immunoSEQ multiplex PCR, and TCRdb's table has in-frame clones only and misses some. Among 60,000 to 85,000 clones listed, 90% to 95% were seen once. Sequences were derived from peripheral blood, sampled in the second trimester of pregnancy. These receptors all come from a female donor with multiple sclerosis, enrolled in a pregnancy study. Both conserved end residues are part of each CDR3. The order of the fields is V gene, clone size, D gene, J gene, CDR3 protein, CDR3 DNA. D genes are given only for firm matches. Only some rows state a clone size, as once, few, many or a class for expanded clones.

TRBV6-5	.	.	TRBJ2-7	CASGSPGAVEQYF	TGTGCCAGCGGGAGTCCCGGAGCCGTCGAGCAGTACTTC
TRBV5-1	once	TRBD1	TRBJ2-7	CASSLALWHRGLNEQYF	TGCGCCAGCAGCTTGGCCTTATGGCACAGGGGTCTCAACGAGCAGTACTTC
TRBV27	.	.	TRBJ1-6	CASSTGSGDSPLHF	TGTGCCAGCAGCACAGGGTCCGGAGATTCACCCCTCCACTTT
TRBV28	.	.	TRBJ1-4	CASSLQGINEKLFF	TGTGCCAGCAGTTTACAGGGAATTAATGAAAAACTGTTTTTT
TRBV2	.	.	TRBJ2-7	CASSERYEQYF	TGTGCCAGCAGTGAACGGTACGAGCAGTACTTC
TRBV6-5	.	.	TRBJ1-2	CASRTAENYGYTF	TGTGCCAGCAGGACTGCAGAGAACTATGGCTACACCTTC
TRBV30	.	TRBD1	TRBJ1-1	CAWDRGYTEAFF	TGTGCCTGGGACAGGGGATACACTGAAGCTTTCTTT
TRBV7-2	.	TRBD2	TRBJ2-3	CASSFVLAGGRDTQYF	TGTGCCAGCAGCTTCGTGCTAGCGGGGGGGCGCGATACGCAGTATTTT
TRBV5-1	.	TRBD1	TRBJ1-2	CASSPRDSQPYGYTF	TGCGCCAGCAGCCCCCGGGACAGCCAACCCTATGGCTACACCTTC
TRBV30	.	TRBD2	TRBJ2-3	CAWSAPGPGGPTDTQYF	TGTGCCTGGAGTGCCCCGGGCCCGGGGGGGCCCACAGATACGCAGTATTTT
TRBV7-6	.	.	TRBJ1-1	CASSLASSLNTEAFF	TGTGCCAGCAGCTTAGCTAGCAGCCTGAACACTGAAGCTTTCTTT
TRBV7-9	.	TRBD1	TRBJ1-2	CASSSTSTGPANYGYTF	TGTGCCAGCAGCTCCACATCGACAGGGCCGGCTAACTATGGCTACACCTTC
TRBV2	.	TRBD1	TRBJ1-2	CASSGQGTNYGYTF	TGTGCCAGCAGTGGACAGGGGACCAACTATGGCTACACCTTC
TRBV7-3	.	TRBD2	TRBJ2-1	CASSRGTTSNEQFF	TGTGCCAGCAGCCGAGGGACTACCAGCAATGAGCAGTTCTTC
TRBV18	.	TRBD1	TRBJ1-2	CASSPGQGDANYGYTF	TGTGCCAGCTCACCTGGACAGGGGGACGCTAACTATGGCTACACCTTC
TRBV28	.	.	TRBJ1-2	CASSLTGLYHTF	TGTGCCAGCAGTTTAACAGGGCTGTACCACACCTTC
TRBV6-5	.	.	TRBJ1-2	CASSADRNYGYTF	TGTGCCAGCAGTGCCGACAGAAACTATGGCTACACCTTC